What follows are 29 T cell receptor beta chains derived from one specimen sequenced in a study of blood T cell repertoires in COVID-19. Here immunoSEQ multiplex PCR was the method, and the copy in TCRdb shows in-frame clones only, minus some. The data contain 200,000 to 300,000 clones, about 87% of them seen just once; the ten biggest clones take up approximately 0.9%. Input material: PBMCs or T cells enriched from blood (not recorded which). The receptors here all came from a man aged 45-60 years who had been exposed to COVID-19.

The chain has TRBV24-1 and TRBJ2-3; D uncertain. CDR3 length: 15 residues. In germline, CDR1 is KGHDR, CDR2 SFDVKD. The V and J ends lost 7 bases and 0 bases respectively, with 13 bases between them. The CDR3 DNA is TGTGCCACCAGCAGGTGGGCCGAGAGCACAGATACGCAGTATTTT. Translated, it gives CATSRWAESTDTQYF.

The chain employs TRBV11-2 and TRBJ2-1; D not certain. The germline V gene has CDR1 SGHAT and CDR2 FQNNGV. This CDR3 is built from 12 residues. V was cut by 6 bases and J by 12 bases, with 15 bases left in between. In DNA form, the CDR3 reads TGTGCCAGCAGACCTGAGAGTCCGAGGCAGTTCTTC. Translating gives CASRPESPRQFF.

V and J are TRBV10-3 and TRBJ2-7; 14 bases align to TRBD2. Trimming cost V 4 bases and J 0 bases; bases outside gene matches: 5. Per germline, CDR1 ENHRY and CDR2 SYGVKD. The CDR3 has 17 amino acids. The CDR3 sequence: CAISAGTSGGRSYEQYF. For the CDR3, the DNA is TGTGCCATCAGTGCTGGGACTAGCGGGGGCCGCTCCTACGAGCAGTACTTC.

This clone has only one observation. V and J are TRBV5-4 and TRBJ2-3, with D perhaps matching TRBD2 (6 bases). CDR3 length equals 15 residues. The V gene's germline CDR1 is SGHNT and CDR2 YYREEE (reference sequence). The V end lost 6 bases, the J end lost 2 bases, and 16 bases lay between the germline ends. Written as DNA, the CDR3 is TGTGCCAGCACCACGGGGGATTTAGCCACAGATACGCAGTATTTT. It specifies CASTTGDLATDTQYF. The full variable domain, rest sourced from reference TRBV5-4 and TRBJ2-3, is ETGVTQSPTHLIKTRGQQVTLRCSSQSGHNTVSWYQQALGQGPQFIFQYYREEENGRGNFPPRFSGLQFPNYSSELNVNALELDDSALYLCASTTGDLATDTQYFGPGTRLTVL.

The J gene is TRBJ2-2, the V gene TRBV10-3; 9 nucleotides match TRBD1. The CDR3 has 17 amino acids. Trimming cost V 6 bases and J 4 bases; bases outside gene matches: 12. CDR1 and CDR2 from the germline V gene are ENHRY and SYGVKD. CDR3 residues: CAIRGQGRKSSTGELFF. The CDR3 DNA reads as TGTGCCATCAGAGGACAGGGGCGAAAATCAAGCACCGGGGAGCTGTTTTTT.

The rearrangement links TRBV9 to TRBJ2-1; tentatively, D is TRBD2 (6 bases). Between the trimmed V and J ends, which lost 0 bases and 4 bases, there was a span of 11 bases. CDR3 length: 15 amino acids. CDR1 SGDLS and CDR2 YYNGEE come from the germline V gene. The CDR3 bases are TGTGCCAGCAGCGTAGTCGGGAGCGCTTACAATGAGCAGTTCTTC. It translates to CASSVVGSAYNEQFF.

The chain carries TRBV28 and TRBJ2-7, with 9 nucleotides matching TRBD2. The trim removed 1 base at V and 7 bases at J, leaving 5 bases unmatched. Looked up from germline, CDR1 is MDHEN and CDR2 is SYDVKM. This CDR3 region has 14 residues. The CDR3 here is CASSLLAGVGEQYV. The CDR3, as DNA: TGTGCCAGCAGTTTATTAGCGGGAGTTGGGGAGCAGTACGTC.

V gene TRBV9 combines with J gene TRBJ2-5; 8 bases agree with TRBD2. The ends lost 3 bases at V and 4 bases at J; junction bases unmatched: 8. The CDR3 contains 15 residues. The V gene's germline CDR1 is SGDLS and CDR2 YYNGEE. Here the CDR3 DNA reads TGTGCCAGCAGCGAATTAGCGGGGAACTTAGAGACCCAGTACTTC. This sequence encodes CASSELAGNLETQYF.

This clone appeared a few times. V usage is TRBV5-4 and J usage is TRBJ2-1, with D possibly being TRBD2 (6 bases). The CDR3 is 16 residues long. The germline CDR1 and CDR2 sequences are SGHNT and YYREEE (reference sequence). V shed 4 bases and J shed 0 bases, with 14 bases lying between them. The CDR3, as DNA: TGTGCCAGCAGCCTGGCGGGACTGAGCTCCTACAATGAGCAGTTCTTC. Amino acids: CASSLAGLSSYNEQFF.

The chain is built from TRBV5-5 and TRBJ2-3, with D possibly TRBD2 on 5 matching bases. Germline V CDR1 and CDR2: SGHKS, YYEKEE (reference sequence). The CDR3 totals 15 residues. With 4 bases removed from V and 2 bases from J, the gap between germline ends came to 14 bases. CDR3 sequence: CASSQQTTYTDTQYF. The DNA for the CDR3 is TGTGCCAGCAGCCAACAGACTACGTACACAGATACGCAGTATTTT. Full variable domain (remainder filled in from reference TRBV5-5 and TRBJ2-3): DAGVTQSPTHLIKTRGQQVTLRCSPISGHKSVSWYQQVLGQGPQFIFQYYEKEERGRGNFPDRFSARQFPNYSSELNVNALLLGDSALYLCASSQQTTYTDTQYFGPGTRLTVL.

CDR3 sequence reads: CASSAVGGRQTQYF. CDR3 in DNA: TGTGCCAGTAGTGCTGTGGGGGGGCGGCAGACCCAGTACTTC. The chain employs TRBV19 and TRBJ2-5; a weak D match, TRBD2 (7 bases). This CDR3 region has 14 residues. V was clipped by 5 bases and J by 6 bases, with 16 bases between them. Per germline, CDR1 LNHDA and CDR2 SQIVND (reference sequence). Together with reference TRBV19 and TRBJ2-5, the CDR3 gives the full variable domain: DGGITQSPKYLFRKEGQNVTLSCEQNLNHDAMYWYRQDPGQGLRLIYYSQIVNDFQKGDIAEGYSVSREKKESFPLTVTSAQKNPTAFYLCASSAVGGRQTQYFGPGTRLLVL.

The rearrangement joins TRBV19 to TRBJ1-1; possibly TRBD1 for D (6 bases). V lost 7 bases and J 2 bases, leaving 11 bases between the germline ends. The CDR3 spans 13 residues. CDR1 is LNHDA and CDR2 is SQIVND in the germline V gene (reference sequence). CDR3 coding DNA: TGTGCCAGTATGGGGGCGATCAACACTGAAGCTTTCTTT. Residues: CASMGAINTEAFF.

The rearrangement links TRBV11-2 to TRBJ2-1, with a weak D call TRBD1 (6 bases). CDR1 and CDR2 (germline): SGHAT, FQNNGV. Trimming took 4 bases from V and 7 from J, leaving 14 bases between them. There are 14 residues in the CDR3. CDR3 bases: TGTGCCAGCAGCTCACCACAGGGTTGGAATGAGCAGTTCTTC. It translates to CASSSPQGWNEQFF.

The rearrangement uses TRBV28 and TRBJ1-2, with 7 bases fitting TRBD1. The CDR3 has 17 residues. CDR1 is MDHEN, CDR2 SYDVKM, per germline. V shed 4 bases, J shed 0 bases, and the junction held 11 bases outside the gene matches. CDR3 region: CASSYLTLGQSNYGYTF. CDR3 DNA sequence: TGTGCCAGCAGTTACTTAACCTTGGGACAGTCTAACTATGGCTACACCTTC.

CDR3 bases: TGTGCCAGTTCCCTTCCGGGGGATTCACCCCTCCACTTT. Translating it yields CASSLPGDSPLHF. The V gene is TRBV12-3 or TRBV12-4, the J gene TRBJ1-6; maybe TRBD1 (5 bases). V was trimmed by 9 bases and J by 8 bases, leaving 14 bases between them. CDR3 length equals 13 residues.

The genes are TRBV4-2 and TRBJ1-1; D gene unclear. This CDR3 is built from 14 residues. Germline CDR1 LGHNA, CDR2 YNFKEQ. Trimming stripped 8 bases from V and 11 bases from J, with 24 bases between. In DNA form, the CDR3 reads TGTGCCAGCTCCGAAAACGGGTTGTTATTAGGTGCTTTCTTT. Translated: CASSENGLLLGAFF.

CDR3 sequence (DNA): TGTGCCAGCAGTTTATTTACAGGGTCCGGCAATGAGCAGTTCTTC. It codes for CASSLFTGSGNEQFF. This chain uses TRBV27 with TRBJ2-1, with TRBD1 as a possible D gene (6 bases). V was trimmed by 1 base and J by 6 bases, leaving 13 bases between them. The germline V gene has CDR1 MNHEY and CDR2 SMNVEV (reference sequence). This CDR3 is 15 amino acids long.

This chain uses TRBV27 with TRBJ2-5, with 7 bases matching TRBD1. This CDR3 comprises 12 residues. Looked up from germline, CDR1 is MNHEY and CDR2 is SMNVEV (reference sequence). Trimming at V came to 9 bases and at J to 7 bases, leaving 8 bases not matched to a gene. The CDR3 reads CASSTGKGTQYF. The CDR3 DNA reads TGTGCCAGTTCGACAGGGAAGGGGACCCAGTACTTC.

This chain connects TRBV2 to TRBJ1-1; perhaps TRBD1 as D (6 bases). The V and J ends lost 6 bases and 7 bases respectively, with 15 bases between them. Germline CDR1 and CDR2: SNHLY and FYNNEI. The CDR3 consists of 13 residues. The CDR3: CASRSQGGDEAFF. In DNA, the CDR3 is TGTGCCAGCAGGTCACAGGGTGGGGATGAAGCTTTCTTT.

The CDR3 nucleotides are TGTGCCAGCAGCCAAGTGCTAGCGGGGGGGCCAACCACAGATACGCAGTATTTT. Its translation is CASSQVLAGGPTTDTQYF. The rearrangement links TRBV3-1 (or the pseudogene TRBV3-2) to TRBJ2-3, with 12 nucleotides matching TRBD2. The V gene's germline CDR1 is LGHDT and CDR2 YNNKEL (reference sequence). Trimming cost V 1 base and J 2 bases; bases outside gene matches: 7. The CDR3 totals 18 residues.

The chain has TRBV19 and TRBJ1-5; D not resolved. Trimming pared 3 bases from V and 3 bases from J, leaving 6 bases between. The CDR3 loop spans 13 amino acids. CDR1 is LNHDA, CDR2 SQIVND, per germline (reference sequence). The DNA for the CDR3 is TGTGCCAGTAGTATCAGAAACAATCAGCCCCAGCATTTT. The encoded protein is CASSIRNNQPQHF.

The V call is TRBV27, the J call TRBJ1-5; D may be TRBD1 (5 bases). This CDR3 is 13 amino acids long. V lost 5 bases and J 7 bases, leaving 12 bases between the germline ends. Germline V gives CDR1 MNHEY, CDR2 SMNVEV (reference sequence). CDR3 amino acids: CASSASTVQPQHF. Here the CDR3 DNA reads TGTGCCAGCAGTGCTTCGACAGTACAGCCCCAGCATTTT.

V and J are TRBV28 and TRBJ2-4, with 8 bases that match TRBD1. CDR1 is MDHEN, CDR2 SYDVKM, per germline. J lost 6 bases, V lost 3 bases, and 7 bases had no gene match. This CDR3 has 15 residues. The CDR3 loop is CASSFPPGQGNIQYF. The CDR3 DNA is TGTGCCAGCAGTTTTCCCCCAGGACAGGGAAACATTCAGTACTTC.

This chain uses TRBV5-1 with TRBJ1-3; D is perhaps TRBD1 (5 bases). The ends were cut back, 3 bases at V and 0 bases at J, with 10 bases in the middle. There are 15 residues in the CDR3. Per the germline V gene, CDR1 is SGHRS and CDR2 is YFSETQ. The DNA for the CDR3 is TGCGCCAGCAGCTCCACAGGCTACTCTGGAAACACCATATATTTT. Its translation: CASSSTGYSGNTIYF. Full variable domain (rest looked up from reference TRBV5-1 and TRBJ1-3): KAGVTQTPRYLIKTRGQQVTLSCSPISGHRSVSWYQQTPGQGLQFLFEYFSETQRNKGNFPGRFSGRQFSNSRSEMNVSTLELGDSALYLCASSSTGYSGNTIYFGEGSWLTVV.

The CDR3 here is CASSTGTEFNQPQHF. CDR3 bases: TGTGCCAGTAGTACCGGGACTGAGTTCAATCAGCCCCAGCATTTT. The V gene is TRBV19, the J gene TRBJ1-5, with D maybe TRBD1 (5 bases). This CDR3 region has 15 residues. V was clipped by 4 bases and J by 3 bases, with 13 bases between them. The V gene's germline CDR1 is LNHDA and CDR2 SQIVND (reference sequence).

This clone was detected once. The V call is TRBV7-8, the J call TRBJ1-4; D is perhaps TRBD1 (6 bases). Trimming shortened V by 1 base and J by 1 base, and 10 bases separated the two germline ends. The CDR3 extends over 16 amino acids. Germline CDR1 is SGHVS and CDR2 is FQNEAQ. The CDR3 here is CASSLGPRGTNEKLFF. DNA of the CDR3: TGTGCCAGCAGCTTAGGCCCCAGGGGAACTAATGAAAAACTGTTTTTT.

The V call is TRBV5-1, the J call TRBJ1-1; the D gene is possibly TRBD1 (5 bases). The CDR3 sequence is 17 residues long. V was clipped by 1 base and J by 0 bases, with 16 bases between them. Germline CDR1 reads SGHRS; CDR2 reads YFSETQ. Written as DNA, the CDR3 is TGCGCCAGCAGCTTGCTATCCTCTGGGGGGATGAACACTGAAGCTTTCTTT. This translates into CASSLLSSGGMNTEAFF. The full variable domain, in which reference TRBV5-1 and TRBJ1-1 provide the parts outside the CDR3, is KAGVTQTPRYLIKTRGQQVTLSCSPISGHRSVSWYQQTPGQGLQFLFEYFSETQRNKGNFPGRFSGRQFSNSRSEMNVSTLELGDSALYLCASSLLSSGGMNTEAFFGQGTRLTVV.

The chain carries TRBV5-6 and TRBJ2-3, with D possibly being TRBD2 (5 bases). Looked up from germline, CDR1 is SGHDT and CDR2 is YYEEEE. The CDR3 has 17 amino acids. Trimming took off 4 bases at V and 2 bases at J, with 20 bases between the two ends. The CDR3 DNA sequence: TGTGCCAGCAGCCCCACCGGGGTAGCCCATAACACAGATACGCAGTATTTT. As protein: CASSPTGVAHNTDTQYF.

The rearrangement links TRBV3-1 (or the pseudogene TRBV3-2) to TRBJ2-5; 9 nucleotides agree with TRBD1. V shed 5 bases, J shed 5 bases, and the junction held 6 bases outside the gene matches. Germline lookup yields CDR1 LGHDT and CDR2 YNNKEL (reference sequence). This CDR3 spans 14 amino acids. This CDR3 reads CASSAGTGRETQYF. DNA for the CDR3: TGTGCCAGCAGCGCTGGGACAGGGCGGGAGACCCAGTACTTC.